The 31 T cell receptor beta chains below all came from one sample that was sequenced in a study of tissue T cells after allogeneic stem cell transplantation. Produced via immunoSEQ multiplex PCR; TCRdb's table is partial and in-frame only. The sample shows about 20,000 clones, about 70% of them seen only once. The sequencing sample was made of spleen. The receptors derive from a female BALB/c mouse in good health. Mouse strain MHC haplotype: H2-d.

Notes on this clone: Gene names and germline refer to mouse. With the read ending 1 residue before the CDR3 end, the germline J gene is used to fill in that end. V gene TRBV13-2 combines with J gene TRBJ1-2; D may be TRBD1 (6 bases). Trimming stripped 1 base from V and 1 base from J, with 8 bases between. This CDR3 comprises 14 residues. Germline CDR1 reads NNHNN; CDR2 reads SYGAGS (reference sequence). The CDR3 bases that were read are TGTGCCAGCGGTGATAAGGACAGAAACTCCGACTACACC. It codes for CASGDKDRNSDYT. The CDR3 in full is CASGDKDRNSDYTF.

This clone appeared a few times. Germline and genes here are mouse. The read terminates 1 residue ahead of where the CDR3 ends, so the germline J gene completes it. The rearrangement joins TRBV19 to TRBJ1-4; D gene uncertain. Germline CDR1 reads FNHDT; CDR2 reads SITEND (reference sequence). CDR3 length: 15 amino acids. Trimming pared 1 base from V and 1 base from J, leaving 8 bases between. The CDR3 bases that were read are TGTGCCAGCAGTATAAGACATTCTTCCAACGAAAGATTATTT. Its translation is CASSIRHSSNERLF. The entire CDR3 sequence reads CASSIRHSSNERLFF.

As to this clone: At one of its ends the junction is not consistent with the germline gene, which may arise from a read error. Genes and germline are mouse. The read comes to an end 1 residue before the CDR3 does, leaving the germline J gene to fill in the end. The V gene is TRBV20, the J gene TRBJ2-7, with 8 bases lining up with TRBD2. This CDR3 is 15 amino acids long. Germline lookup yields CDR1 GFQATS and CDR2 STVNSAI. The DNA read from the CDR3 is TGTGGTGCTCGGGATCCGGGGGGGCGGGTCTTTGAACAGTAC. It is translated as CGARDPGGRVFEQY. The whole CDR3 reads CGARDPGGRVFEQYF.

Worth noting for this clone: Mouse gene names and germline throughout. The read ends 1 residue before the CDR3 terminus; that terminus is restored from the germline J gene. This chain connects TRBV13-2 to TRBJ2-3, with 14 nucleotides matching TRBD2. CDR3 length equals 16 residues. V lost 3 bases, J lost 2 bases, and 2 bases stayed unmatched. CDR1 and CDR2 (germline): NNHNN, SYGAGS (reference sequence). The sequenced CDR3 bases are TGTGCCAGCGGTGGGGACTGGGGGGGCGTTGCAGAAACGCTGTAT. This encodes CASGGDWGGVAETLY. The entire CDR3 protein is CASGGDWGGVAETLYF.

Comments on this clone: Here the gene names and germline are mouse. The read stops 1 residue short of the end of the CDR3; the missing end is completed from the germline J gene. The chain combines TRBV13-2 with TRBJ2-7; D might be TRBD1 or TRBD2, each matching 6 bases. Deletions cut 8 bases from V and 6 bases from J, with 18 bases between. CDR3 size: 13 residues. CDR1 is NNHNN, CDR2 SYGAGS, per germline (reference sequence). The CDR3 bases that were read are TGTGCCAGGGGAGGGGGGAAGGGAGGTGAACAGTAC. This sequence encodes CARGGGKGGEQY. The full CDR3 reads CARGGGKGGEQYF.

This clone was seen once. Germline and genes here are mouse. The read finishes 1 residue shy of the CDR3 end, and the germline J gene is used to complete it. The chain links TRBV17 to TRBJ2-3, with TRBD1 as a possible D gene (6 bases). The CDR3 extends over 16 amino acids. The V and J ends lost 0 bases and 0 bases respectively, with 10 bases between them. Germline values: CDR1 MNHDT, CDR2 YYDKIL. CDR3 region: CASSRDRDNSAETLYF. The CDR3 DNA, read in part, is TGTGCTAGCAGTAGAGATAGGGACAATAGTGCAGAAACGCTGTAT.

Turning to this clone: Genes here carry mouse names. The read stops 1 residue short of the end of the CDR3; the missing end is completed from the germline J gene. The chain recombines TRBV1 with TRBJ2-4, with D possibly being TRBD1 (6 bases). CDR1 NSQYPW and CDR2 LRSPGD come from the germline V gene (reference sequence). Trimming stripped 7 bases from V and 4 bases from J, with 9 bases between. This CDR3 is built from 12 residues. The DNA read from the CDR3 is TGCACCTGCATCGGGACAAAAAACACCTTGTAC. This codes for CTCIGTKNTLY. The full CDR3 sequence reads CTCIGTKNTLYF.

Turning to this clone: Gene names denote mouse genes. The read is 1 residue too short to cover the CDR3 end, so that end is filled in from the germline J gene. The chain is built from TRBV5 and TRBJ2-1, with TRBD2 matching 10 bases. Germline-derived CDR1 and CDR2 are LGHNA and YNLKQL (reference sequence). The V and J ends lost 4 bases and 1 base, in that order; junction bases with no gene match: 4. The CDR3 is 16 residues long. This chain's CDR3 is CASSPQTGGNYAEQFF. The covered CDR3 bases are TGTGCCAGCAGCCCCCAGACTGGGGGGAACTATGCTGAGCAGTTC.

Concerning this clone itself: The gene symbols are mouse symbols. The read stops 1 residue short of the end of the CDR3; the missing end is completed from the germline J gene. This chain uses TRBV19 with TRBJ1-4; the D is unclear. The CDR3 covers 11 residues. CDR1 FNHDT and CDR2 SITEND come from the germline V gene (reference sequence). Trimming shortened V by 5 bases and J by 4 bases, and 3 bases separated the two germline ends. CDR3 in amino acids: CASRRNERLFF. The CDR3 DNA, read in part, is TGTGCCAGCAGGCGCAACGAAAGATTATTT.

This clone appeared a single time. Germline and genes: mouse. The read falls 1 residue short of the CDR3 end, and the missing part is taken from the germline J gene. The chain is built from TRBV13-2 and TRBJ1-1; D is uncertain. Trimming shortened V by 1 base and J by 7 bases, and 5 bases separated the two germline ends. Germline CDR1 is NNHNN and CDR2 is SYGAGS (reference sequence). CDR3 length equals 11 residues. The CDR3 DNA, read in part, is TGTGCCAGCGGTGATAAGAAAGAAGTCTTC. Translation gives CASGDKKEVF. The whole CDR3 sequence reads CASGDKKEVFF.

This clone has a handful of counts. Each gene name is a mouse one. The CDR3 is cut off 1 residue early in the read; its end comes from the germline J gene. The chain is built from TRBV13-3 and TRBJ1-3, with D possibly TRBD1 on 5 matching bases. Germline lookup yields CDR1 NNHDY and CDR2 SYVADS. This CDR3 comprises 13 residues. With 3 bases removed from V and 1 base from J, the gap between germline ends came to 5 bases. CDR3 loop: CASSGQSGNTLYF. CDR3 bases read: TGTGCCAGCAGTGGACAGTCTGGAAATACGCTCTAT.

With respect to this clone: All gene names here are mouse names. Other nucleotide sequences in the sample specify the same CDR3. The CDR3 reads CAWSPQGGLYEQYF. The DNA read from the CDR3 is TGTGCCTGGAGTCCTCAGGGAGGGCTCTATGAACAGTAC. V usage is TRBV31 and J usage is TRBJ2-7; weak D call: TRBD1 (5 bases). Coverage ceases 1 residue before the CDR3 finishes, and the germline J gene fills in the end. With 1 base removed from V and 3 bases from J, the gap between germline ends came to 13 bases. The CDR3 totals 14 residues. Germline V gene lookup returns CDR1 GKSSPN and CDR2 SITVG.

Comments on this clone: Gene names are the mouse ones. Read data end 1 residue before the CDR3 end; the end is taken from the germline J gene. The chain has TRBV29 and TRBJ1-3, with TRBD1 identical over 8 bases. The CDR3 is made up of 14 amino acids. V lost 5 bases and J lost 2; bases outside the gene matches: 2. Germline V gene data show CDR1 as MSHET and CDR2 as SYDVDS. This chain's CDR3 is CASSQQGAGNTLYF. The sequenced part of the CDR3 DNA is TGTGCTAGCAGTCAACAGGGGGCTGGAAATACGCTCTAT.

With regard to this clone: The gene names given are mouse names. Read sequence stops 1 residue before the CDR3 end, and the germline J gene provides the missing end. This sample also contains other DNA sequences that code for the same CDR3. The V and J genes are TRBV13-1 and TRBJ2-5, with D perhaps matching TRBD1 (6 bases). The CDR3 extends over 13 amino acids. The V and J ends lost 3 bases and 3 bases respectively, with 8 bases between them. Germline V CDR1 and CDR2: NSHNY, SYGAGN. CDR3 in amino acids: CASSGTAQDTQYF. The DNA read from the CDR3 is TGTGCCAGCAGTGGGACAGCACAAGACACCCAGTAC.

Only a few counts were recorded for this clone. Gene and germline names: mouse. With the read ending 1 residue before the CDR3 end, the germline J gene is used to fill in that end. J is TRBJ2-7 and V is TRBV2; 11 nucleotides agree with TRBD2. Germline V gives CDR1 LGHNA, CDR2 YSYQKL. CDR3 length: 14 amino acids. Trimming took 4 bases from V and 4 from J; bases not matched to a gene: 3. Incomplete CDR3 DNA: TGTGCCAGCAGCCTCGGGACTGGGGGATATGAACAGTAC. Its translation: CASSLGTGGYEQY. The full CDR3 is CASSLGTGGYEQYF.

Concerning this clone itself: The gene names given are mouse names. Read data end 1 residue before the CDR3 end; the end is taken from the germline J gene. V is TRBV13-1 and J is TRBJ1-2; a weak D match, TRBD1 (6 bases). The germline CDR1 and CDR2 sequences are NSHNY and SYGAGN. V gave up 2 bases and J gave up 0 bases, with 8 bases separating them. There are 14 residues in the CDR3. CDR3 protein: CASSEGAANSDYTF. The DNA read from the CDR3 is TGTGCCAGCAGTGAGGGGGCGGCAAACTCCGACTACACC.

Comment on this clone: Gene names are the mouse ones. The observed sequence ends 1 residue before the CDR3 terminus, with the missing tail filled in from the germline J gene. This chain uses TRBV20 with TRBJ1-4; D gene uncertain. The length of the CDR3 is 13 residues. Trimming took off 1 base at V and 4 bases at J, with 7 bases between the two ends. In germline, CDR1 is GFQATS, CDR2 STVNSAI. This CDR3 is CGARAGVNERLFF. Partial CDR3 DNA: TGTGGTGCTAGGGCAGGAGTCAACGAAAGATTATTT.

Of note for this clone: Gene names refer to mouse genes. Read sequence stops 1 residue before the CDR3 end, and the germline J gene provides the missing end. The rearrangement joins TRBV5 to TRBJ2-5, with 7 bases fitting TRBD1. Germline CDR1 LGHNA, CDR2 YNLKQL (reference sequence). The CDR3 length is 13 residues. Losses at the gene ends were 6 bases for V and 6 bases for J; bases not matched to a gene: 6. This chain's CDR3 is CASSPDRVDTQYF. Partial CDR3 DNA: TGTGCCAGCAGTCCAGACAGGGTGGACACCCAGTAC.

As regards this clone: Germline and genes: mouse. The read halts 1 residue ahead of the CDR3 end, with the missing end drawn from the germline J gene. The rearrangement links TRBV4 to TRBJ2-5; D may be TRBD1 or TRBD2 (5 bases each). Deletions cut 5 bases from V and 0 bases from J, with 9 bases between. This CDR3 is built from 14 residues. Germline loops: CDR1 LGHDT, CDR2 YNNKQL (reference sequence). CDR3 protein: CASSLRDNQDTQYF. The CDR3 bases that were read are TGTGCCAGCAGCCTCCGGGACAACCAAGACACCCAGTAC.

A remark on this clone: The gene symbols are mouse symbols. Read sequence stops 1 residue before the CDR3 end, and the germline J gene provides the missing end. The chain links TRBV13-1 to TRBJ1-1; a possible D gene is TRBD1 (6 bases). Germline assignment: CDR1 NSHNY and CDR2 SYGAGN. This CDR3 region has 11 residues. V was cut by 5 bases and J by 7 bases, with 9 bases left in between. The CDR3 DNA, read in part, is TGTGCCAGCAGAGGACAGAAAGAAGTCTTC. Amino acids: CASRGQKEVF. The whole CDR3 reads CASRGQKEVFF.

Regarding this clone: These gene names are mouse names. The read finishes 1 residue shy of the CDR3 end, and the germline J gene is used to complete it. V and J are TRBV13-2 and TRBJ2-2, with 10 positions matching TRBD2. V trimming: 3 bases; J trimming: 0 bases; junction bases outside the gene matches: 5. The length of the CDR3 is 17 residues. Germline assignment: CDR1 NNHNN and CDR2 SYGAGS (reference sequence). The covered CDR3 bases are TGTGCCAGCGGTGTGACTGGGGGGCCCTCAAACACCGGGCAGCTCTAC. Translating gives CASGVTGGPSNTGQLY. The CDR3 in its entirety is CASGVTGGPSNTGQLYF.

Of note for this clone: The genes are named according to mouse. The CDR3 end falls 1 residue outside the read, so it is completed with the germline J gene. The V call is TRBV20, the J call TRBJ2-4; no clear D. Germline values: CDR1 GFQATS, CDR2 STVNSAI. This CDR3 has 12 amino acids. V was pared by 1 base and J by 0 bases, with 2 bases between. The CDR3 here is CGARASQNTLYF. Partial CDR3 DNA: TGTGGTGCTAGGGCTAGTCAAAACACCTTGTAC.

The sample holds a few counts of this clone. Gene and germline names: mouse. The CDR3 is cut off 1 residue early in the read; its end comes from the germline J gene. The V gene is TRBV13-1, the J gene TRBJ2-7; 10 bases agree with TRBD1. Germline-derived CDR1 and CDR2 are NSHNY and SYGAGN. CDR3 size: 14 residues. Trimming cost V 2 bases and J 4 bases; bases outside gene matches: 3. The CDR3 loop is CASSEDRGAYEQYF. CDR3 bases read: TGTGCCAGCAGTGAGGACAGGGGGGCATATGAACAGTAC.

A note on this clone: The listed genes are named as in mouse. The read halts 1 residue ahead of the CDR3 end, with the missing end drawn from the germline J gene. The J gene is TRBJ1-1, the V gene TRBV29, with a possible D match to TRBD1 (6 bases). CDR1 and CDR2 (germline): MSHET, SYDVDS. The CDR3 spans 11 residues. Trimming stripped 5 bases from V and 8 bases from J, with 9 bases between. The CDR3 loop is CASSLDREVFF. CDR3 DNA (partial): TGTGCTAGCAGTCTCGACAGGGAAGTCTTC.

This clone was observed a single time. Mouse gene names and germline throughout. Read coverage stops 1 residue before the CDR3 terminus; the germline J gene supplies the remainder. V is TRBV5 and J is TRBJ2-4; TRBD2 agrees at 8 bases. CDR1 is LGHNA and CDR2 is YNLKQL in the germline V gene (reference sequence). V lost 0 bases and J lost 2; bases outside the gene matches: 7. The CDR3 totals 17 residues. Here the CDR3 reads CASSQDLAGGFQNTLYF. The CDR3 DNA, read in part, is TGTGCCAGCAGCCAAGATCTGGCTGGGGGGTTTCAAAACACCTTGTAC.

In regard to this clone: Gene names are the mouse ones. The missing CDR3 end, 1 residue past where the read stops, is filled in from the germline J gene. This chain links TRBV13-1 with TRBJ2-4; the D is unclear. Trimming pared 2 bases from V and 8 bases from J, leaving 6 bases between. This CDR3 has 11 amino acids. Per germline, CDR1 NSHNY and CDR2 SYGAGN. The CDR3 here is CASSEMGTLYF. CDR3 bases read: TGTGCCAGCAGTGAGATGGGCACCTTGTAC.

This clone was counted only a few times. Gene labels here are mouse ones. The DNA ends 1 residue before the CDR3 does, and the rest of the CDR3 is filled in from the germline J gene. J is TRBJ2-7 and V is TRBV5; TRBD2 agrees at 7 bases. Germline V gene sequence: CDR1 LGHNA, CDR2 YNLKQL (reference sequence). The CDR3 consists of 14 residues. V lost 4 bases, J lost 1 base, and 4 bases stayed unmatched. The CDR3 region is CASSPPGGSYEQYF. The CDR3 DNA, read in part, is TGTGCCAGCAGCCCCCCTGGGGGTTCCTATGAACAGTAC.

This clone occurred a few times. Genes and germline come from the mouse. Read sequence stops 1 residue before the CDR3 end, and the germline J gene provides the missing end. The gene calls are TRBV16 and TRBJ2-7; 11 nucleotides agree with TRBD1. The germline CDR1 and CDR2 sequences are SGHSA and FRNQAP. V dropped 4 bases and J dropped 2; count of bases not matched to a gene: 4. This CDR3 is 15 amino acids long. The CDR3 here is CASSSPGQGAYEQYF. The DNA read from the CDR3 is TGTGCAAGCAGCTCTCCGGGACAGGGGGCCTATGAACAGTAC.

This clone was counted a few times. Gene names refer to mouse genes. The sequenced fragment ends 1 residue before the CDR3 boundary, so the rest is inferred from the germline J gene. The gene calls are TRBV14 and TRBJ2-7, with 12 nucleotides matching TRBD2. The trim removed 6 bases at V and 6 bases at J, leaving 4 bases unmatched. Germline CDR1 is SGHDT and CDR2 is FRDEAV. The CDR3 loop spans 13 amino acids. The chain's CDR3 is CASIRLGGLEQYF. The covered CDR3 bases are TGTGCCAGCATCAGACTGGGGGGGCTTGAACAGTAC. The entire variable domain, with the rest obtained from reference TRBV14 and TRBJ2-7, is as follows: EAGVTQSPRYAVLQEGQAVSFWCDPISGHDTLYWYQQPRDQGPQLLVYFRDEAVIDNSQLPSDRFSAVRPKGTNSTLKIQSAKQGDTATYLCASIRLGGLEQYFGPGTRLTVL.

This clone was observed once. Gene names refer to mouse genes. The DNA ends 1 residue before the CDR3 does, and the rest of the CDR3 is filled in from the germline J gene. Additional DNA sequences in this sample encode the identical CDR3. The rearrangement joins TRBV31 to TRBJ1-1; perhaps TRBD1 as D (6 bases). The CDR3 runs 13 residues. V was clipped by 3 bases and J by 4 bases, with 12 bases between them. Germline lookup yields CDR1 GKSSPN and CDR2 SITVG. CDR3 bases read: TGTGCCTGGAGCCCCGGGGGCGGCACAGAAGTCTTC. As protein: CAWSPGGGTEVF. The CDR3 in full is CAWSPGGGTEVFF.

About this clone itself: Gene names and germline refer to mouse. The read terminates 1 residue before the CDR3 end, so the remaining end is supplied by the germline J gene. The rearrangement uses TRBV4 and TRBJ2-5; 9 bases align to TRBD2. CDR1 and CDR2 (germline): LGHDT, YNNKQL (reference sequence). Losses at the gene ends were 4 bases for V and 0 bases for J; bases not matched to a gene: 5. The CDR3 has 16 residues. CDR3 loop: CASSSGLGINQDTQYF. The DNA read from the CDR3 is TGTGCCAGCAGCTCTGGACTGGGGATTAACCAAGACACCCAGTAC.